The present entry profiles one TCR beta chain with its context. This record belongs to a study of T cells expressing NK-cell markers. TCRdb re-called the 5' RACE reads and catalogs CDR3 proteins one per entry, DNA excluded. This table holds around 280,000 distinct CDR3 sequences. Specimen: blood T cells: a sorted CD56 or NKG2C T cell subset, CD4+ or CD8+ T cells, or bulk PBMC T cells (not recorded which). The clonotype originates from a man aged 18 to 30 in good health.

This chain's CDR3 is CSARDWVAPSYEQYF. V usage is TRBV20-1 and J usage is TRBJ2-7. The CDR3 is 15 residues long. Germline V CDR1 and CDR2: DFQATT, SNEGSKA (reference sequence).